These 28 T cell receptor beta chains share one sample of origin, sequenced in a study of radiotherapy plus CTLA-4 blockade in lung cancer. Assay: immunoSEQ multiplex PCR; the TCRdb copy retains only in-frame clones and omits some. This sample yields about 95,000 clones, of which around four fifths are seen a single time; 0.84% belongs to the top ten. The sample in question was peripheral blood, obtained from a patient treated with radiotherapy plus ipilimumab. Receptor source: a human donor with non-small cell lung cancer who had stable disease on radiotherapy plus ipilimumab.

This chain joins TRBV7-8 and TRBJ1-1, with TRBD1 as a possible D gene (6 bases). Per the germline V gene, CDR1 is SGHVS and CDR2 is FQNEAQ. Trimming pared 5 bases from V and 0 bases from J, leaving 13 bases between. This CDR3 comprises 15 residues. For the CDR3, the DNA is TGTGCCAGCAGCCCTACGACAGGTATGAACACTGAAGCTTTCTTT. Translation gives CASSPTTGMNTEAFF.

The gene calls are TRBV6-5 and TRBJ1-1; 8 bases agree with TRBD1. The CDR3 length is 14 residues. Germline V gene sequence: CDR1 MNHEY, CDR2 SVGAGI. V gave up 6 bases and J gave up 5 bases; unmatched junction bases: 8. CDR3 nucleotides: TGTGCCAGCAGGAAACAGGGGGACGGGACTGAAGCTTTCTTT. Translated, it gives CASRKQGDGTEAFF.

This chain joins TRBV7-2 and TRBJ2-7; maybe TRBD2 (5 bases). The CDR3 extends over 12 amino acids. Germline V CDR1 and CDR2: SGHTA, FQGNSA. The ends were cut back, 5 bases at V and 2 bases at J, with 7 bases in the middle. The CDR3: CASSQTTYEQYF. The CDR3 DNA is TGTGCCAGCAGCCAGACTACCTACGAGCAGTACTTC. The whole variable domain, filled in from reference TRBV7-2 and TRBJ2-7, reads GAGVSQSPSNKVTEKGKDVELRCDPISGHTALYWYRQSLGQGLEFLIYFQGNSAPDKSGLPSDRFSAERTGGSVSTLTIQRTQQEDSAVYLCASSQTTYEQYFGPGTRLTVT.

This clone was detected once. The V call is TRBV4-1, the J call TRBJ2-1; TRBD2 matches at 9 bases. CDR1 MGHRA and CDR2 YSYEKL come from the germline V gene. The CDR3 length is 18 residues. With V trimmed by 1 base and J by 0 bases, 7 bases remained unmatched. The chain's CDR3 is CASSQAPSGISSYNEQFF. CDR3 in DNA: TGCGCCAGCAGCCAAGCGCCTAGCGGGATCAGCTCCTACAATGAGCAGTTCTTC.

This chain connects TRBV27 to TRBJ2-3, with 11 bases aligning to TRBD1. V lost 2 bases to trimming and J lost 3 bases; unmatched junction nucleotides: 10. This CDR3 comprises 18 residues. The germline V gene has CDR1 MNHEY and CDR2 SMNVEV (reference sequence). CDR3 loop: CASSLRGGTGGFTDTQYF. The CDR3 bases are TGTGCCAGCAGTTTACGGGGCGGGACAGGGGGATTTACAGATACGCAGTATTTT.

The chain recombines TRBV28 with TRBJ2-7, with 9 bases identical to TRBD1. CDR1 MDHEN and CDR2 SYDVKM come from the germline V gene. This CDR3 has 14 amino acids. V shed 6 bases and J 6 bases; nucleotides not matched to a gene: 9. CDR3 DNA sequence: TGTGCCAGCAGCTCCGGGACAGGGCCGGCCGAGCAGTACTTC. Its protein is CASSSGTGPAEQYF.

J is TRBJ1-2 and V is TRBV27; weak D call: TRBD1 (5 bases). Trimming stripped 5 bases from V and 4 bases from J, with 5 bases between. CDR1 is MNHEY and CDR2 is SMNVEV in the germline V gene (reference sequence). The CDR3 covers 11 residues. The CDR3 loop is CASSGGYGYTF. CDR3 nucleotides: TGTGCCAGCAGTGGGGGCTATGGCTACACCTTC.

This clone was counted only a few times. This rearrangement joins TRBV2 to TRBJ1-2; 12 bases align to TRBD1. The CDR3 covers 14 residues. Germline assignment: CDR1 SNHLY and CDR2 FYNNEI. Germline trimming cut 6 bases from V and 8 bases from J; bases unmatched to any gene: 7. The CDR3 DNA sequence: TGTGCCAGCAGGCGGGACAGGGGGCTGGGGGGCTACACCTTC. It is translated as CASRRDRGLGGYTF.

V and J are TRBV7-2 and TRBJ1-4; the match to TRBD1 covers 7 bases. This CDR3 comprises 16 residues. Germline CDR1 and CDR2: SGHTA and FQGNSA. V shed 5 bases and J 7 bases; nucleotides not matched to a gene: 13. The CDR3, as DNA: TGTGCCAGCAGCCCGACCACAGGGGTTAACGTTGAAAAACTGTTTTTT. Its protein is CASSPTTGVNVEKLFF. Together with reference TRBV7-2 and TRBJ1-4, the CDR3 gives the full variable domain: GAGVSQSPSNKVTEKGKDVELRCDPISGHTALYWYRQSLGQGLEFLIYFQGNSAPDKSGLPSDRFSAERTGGSVSTLTIQRTQQEDSAVYLCASSPTTGVNVEKLFFGSGTQLSVL.

The V call is TRBV23-1, the J call TRBJ2-7; D is perhaps TRBD1 or TRBD2 (5 bases each). TRBV23-1 is marked as an open reading frame, function uncertain. V lost 0 bases and J lost 4, with 22 bases in between. The CDR3 consists of 18 residues. The CDR3 DNA reads TGCGCCAGCAGTCAATCAGGGGACCGCTCCTTGGACGGGTACGAGCAGTACTTC. It translates to CASSQSGDRSLDGYEQYF.

The chain recombines TRBV14 with TRBJ1-1; D remains unclear. The CDR3 length is 17 residues. Germline V gene data show CDR1 as SGHDN and CDR2 as FVKESK. V gave up 2 bases and J gave up 4 bases, with 20 bases separating them. The CDR3 spells CASSQFKGSLEGTEAFF. The DNA for the CDR3 is TGTGCCAGCAGCCAATTCAAGGGCAGTCTGGAGGGCACTGAAGCTTTCTTT.

The V gene is TRBV27, the J gene TRBJ1-2, with D perhaps matching TRBD1 (5 bases). Trimming removed 3 bases from V and 7 bases from J, with 12 bases in between. This CDR3 has 13 amino acids. Germline CDR1 and CDR2: MNHEY and SMNVEV (reference sequence). The CDR3 reads CASSLIGAGGYTF. Written as DNA, the CDR3 is TGTGCCAGCAGTTTGATAGGGGCGGGTGGCTACACCTTC.

This clone was recorded a few times. This chain joins TRBV5-1 and TRBJ1-2, with 10 bases matching TRBD1. Germline V CDR1 and CDR2: SGHRS, YFSETQ. The CDR3 loop spans 13 amino acids. V lost 4 bases, J lost 5 bases, and 2 bases stayed unmatched. The CDR3 sequence: CASSEGQGYGYTF. For the CDR3, the DNA is TGCGCCAGCAGCGAGGGACAGGGGTATGGCTACACCTTC.

The chain links TRBV5-4 to TRBJ1-1, with TRBD1 as a possible D gene (6 bases). The germline V gene encodes CDR1 SGHNT and CDR2 YYREEE (reference sequence). Between the trimmed V and J ends, which lost 6 bases and 1 base, there was a span of 16 bases. The CDR3 has 15 residues. In nucleotides, the CDR3 is TGTGCCAGCACGCGGGGGCTGGTTACGAACACTGAAGCTTTCTTT. It encodes CASTRGLVTNTEAFF. Combining the CDR3 with reference TRBV5-4 and TRBJ1-1 gives the whole variable domain ETGVTQSPTHLIKTRGQQVTLRCSSQSGHNTVSWYQQALGQGPQFIFQYYREEENGRGNFPPRFSGLQFPNYSSELNVNALELDDSALYLCASTRGLVTNTEAFFGQGTRLTVV.

This clone is a singleton in its sample. Here the CDR3 DNA reads TGTGCCATCAGGGACAGGGTAGATCAGCCCCAGCATTTT. It translates to CAIRDRVDQPQHF. The chain couples TRBV10-3 to TRBJ1-5; 8 nucleotides align to TRBD1. CDR3 length: 13 residues. CDR1 is ENHRY and CDR2 is SYGVKD in the germline V gene. J was trimmed by 5 bases and V by 6 bases; bases with no gene match: 3.

The CDR3 loop reads CASSLKGGSYNEQFF. CDR3 nucleotide sequence: TGTGCCAGCAGTTTGAAAGGGGGCTCCTACAATGAGCAGTTCTTC. The chain couples TRBV27 to TRBJ2-1, with a tentative D call TRBD1 (6 bases). Trimming removed 3 bases from V and 0 bases from J, with 9 bases in between. Germline lookup yields CDR1 MNHEY and CDR2 SMNVEV (reference sequence). This CDR3 comprises 15 residues.

J is TRBJ1-2 and V is TRBV7-8, with 9 nucleotides matching TRBD1. This CDR3 spans 17 amino acids. The germline V gene encodes CDR1 SGHVS and CDR2 FQNEAQ. The V gene end was trimmed by 5 bases and the J gene end by 5 bases; junction bases not matched to a gene: 15. This CDR3 reads CASSPRDRATQAYGYTF. The CDR3 DNA is TGTGCCAGCAGCCCCCGGGACAGGGCCACGCAGGCTTATGGCTACACCTTC. Supplemented by reference TRBV7-8 and TRBJ1-2, the full variable domain reads GAGVSQSPRYKVAKRGQDVALRCDPISGHVSLFWYQQALGQGPEFLTYFQNEAQLDKSGLPSDRFFAERPEGSVSTLKIQRTQQEDSAVYLCASSPRDRATQAYGYTFGSGTRLTVV.

CDR3 protein: CASSSGTGQETQYF. The CDR3 DNA is TGCGCCAGCAGCTCTGGGACGGGTCAAGAGACCCAGTACTTC. The rearrangement uses TRBV5-1 and TRBJ2-5; D possibly uses TRBD1 or TRBD2 (5 bases each). The CDR3 consists of 14 residues. V was cut by 3 bases and J by 2 bases, with 11 bases left in between. Germline V gene data show CDR1 as SGHRS and CDR2 as YFSETQ.

The chain employs TRBV7-9 and TRBJ1-4; the match to TRBD1 covers 7 bases. There are 16 residues in the CDR3. Germline V gene data show CDR1 as SEHNR and CDR2 as FQNEAQ (reference sequence). V shed 1 base and J 8 bases; nucleotides not matched to a gene: 10. CDR3 protein: CASSLGQGYTLEKLFF. CDR3 coding DNA: TGTGCCAGCAGCTTAGGACAGGGATATACATTGGAAAAACTGTTTTTT.

The chain recombines TRBV10-1 with TRBJ2-2, with 8 bases that match TRBD1. The CDR3 totals 16 residues. Germline CDR1 and CDR2: WNHNN and SYGVQD (reference sequence). V trimming: 2 bases; J trimming: 7 bases; junction bases outside the gene matches: 9. The CDR3 sequence is CASSEDGTGRGGELFF. CDR3 nucleotide sequence: TGCGCCAGCAGTGAGGACGGGACAGGCAGGGGCGGGGAGCTGTTTTTT.

The chain links TRBV2 to TRBJ2-2; weak D call: TRBD1 (5 bases). The germline gives CDR1 SNHLY, CDR2 FYNNEI. This CDR3 has 15 amino acids. The V end lost 2 bases, the J end lost 3 bases, and 10 bases lay between the germline ends. CDR3: CASSERQFYTGELFF. The DNA of the CDR3 is TGTGCCAGCAGTGAAAGACAGTTTTACACCGGGGAGCTGTTTTTT.

This rearrangement joins TRBV28 to TRBJ2-1; the D gene is possibly TRBD1 (6 bases). Germline V lookup: CDR1 MDHEN, CDR2 SYDVKM. Trimming removed 6 bases from V and 5 bases from J, with 17 bases in between. The CDR3 sequence is 15 residues long. CDR3 coding DNA: TGTGCCAGCAGATCAGGGGCTAACCCGAACAATGAGCAGTTCTTC. Protein product: CASRSGANPNNEQFF.

This chain connects TRBV9 to TRBJ2-3; 8 bases line up with TRBD2. There are 15 residues in the CDR3. V lost 4 bases and J lost 6; bases outside the gene matches: 10. Germline V gene sequence: CDR1 SGDLS, CDR2 YYNGEE. The CDR3 spells CASSFTGGASDTQYF. Written as DNA, the CDR3 is TGTGCCAGCAGCTTCACCGGGGGGGCCTCTGATACGCAGTATTTT.

In this sample, this clone turned up a few times. Different DNA sequences within this sample yield the same CDR3. V usage is TRBV10-3 and J usage is TRBJ1-1; no clear D. The V end was cut by 11 bases, the J end by 3 bases, with 22 bases between. The CDR3 contains 15 residues. Per germline, CDR1 ENHRY and CDR2 SYGVKD. The CDR3 coding sequence is TGTGCCTCCAGGTCCGGGCCCGGTAGGGACACTGAAGCTTTCTTT. It codes for CASRSGPGRDTEAFF.

The chain couples TRBV5-4 to TRBJ2-6, with D unresolved. The CDR3 sequence is 16 residues long. Germline loops: CDR1 SGHNT, CDR2 YYREEE (reference sequence). V was shortened by 0 bases and J by 2 bases, with 9 bases between the two germline ends. The CDR3: CASSLGRQTGANVLTF. Here the CDR3 DNA reads TGTGCCAGCAGCTTGGGACGCCAGACTGGGGCCAACGTCCTGACTTTC.

This chain connects TRBV5-5 to TRBJ2-3; 8 bases are shared with TRBD2. CDR1 and CDR2 from the germline V gene are SGHKS and YYEKEE (reference sequence). The CDR3 totals 16 residues. V lost 2 bases to trimming and J lost 3 bases; unmatched junction nucleotides: 8. The CDR3 nucleotides are TGTGCCAGCAGCTTCGGGAGGGTAGGTGGGACAGATACGCAGTATTTT. It encodes CASSFGRVGGTDTQYF.

V is TRBV6-1 and J is TRBJ2-3, with TRBD1 matching 10 bases. This CDR3 contains 17 residues. Germline CDR1 MNHNS, CDR2 SASEGT. With V trimmed by 2 bases and J by 4 bases, 9 bases remained unmatched. The CDR3 DNA reads TGTGCCAGCAGTGAAAAGGACAGGGGGTTAGAGGCAGATACGCAGTATTTT. Amino acids: CASSEKDRGLEADTQYF.

V and J are TRBV7-9 and TRBJ2-3, with TRBD2 identical over 7 bases. Germline V gene lookup returns CDR1 SEHNR and CDR2 FQNEAQ (reference sequence). The CDR3 contains 15 residues. V gave up 2 bases and J gave up 0 bases; unmatched junction bases: 2. In nucleotides, the CDR3 is TGTGCCAGCAGCTTACTAGCGGCTAGCACAGATACGCAGTATTTT. Protein sequence: CASSLLAASTDTQYF.